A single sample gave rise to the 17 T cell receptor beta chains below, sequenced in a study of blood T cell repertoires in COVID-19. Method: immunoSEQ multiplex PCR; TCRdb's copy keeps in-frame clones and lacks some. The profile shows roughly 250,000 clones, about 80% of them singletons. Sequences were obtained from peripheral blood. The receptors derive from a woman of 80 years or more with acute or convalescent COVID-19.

This CDR3 reads CSVLAGAPRATGELFF. In DNA, the CDR3 is TGCAGCGTCCTAGCGGGGGCGCCGAGGGCCACCGGGGAGCTGTTTTTT. V is TRBV29-1 and J is TRBJ2-2, with 10 positions matching TRBD2. In germline, CDR1 is SQVTM, CDR2 ANQGSEA. V dropped 6 bases and J dropped 4; count of bases not matched to a gene: 11. CDR3 length: 16 amino acids.

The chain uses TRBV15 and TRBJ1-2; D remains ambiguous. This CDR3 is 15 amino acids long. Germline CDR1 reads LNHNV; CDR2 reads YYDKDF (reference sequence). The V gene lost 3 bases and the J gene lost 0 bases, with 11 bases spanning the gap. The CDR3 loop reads CATSRTKLANYGYTF. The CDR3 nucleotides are TGTGCCACCAGCAGGACAAAGTTAGCTAACTATGGCTACACCTTC.

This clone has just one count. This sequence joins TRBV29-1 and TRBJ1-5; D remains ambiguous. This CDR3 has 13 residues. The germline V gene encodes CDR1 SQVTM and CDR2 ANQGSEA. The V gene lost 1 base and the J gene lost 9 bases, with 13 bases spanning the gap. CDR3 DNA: TGCAGCGTTGAAGTGGCCCCTGGGAGGCCCCAGCATTTT. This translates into CSVEVAPGRPQHF.

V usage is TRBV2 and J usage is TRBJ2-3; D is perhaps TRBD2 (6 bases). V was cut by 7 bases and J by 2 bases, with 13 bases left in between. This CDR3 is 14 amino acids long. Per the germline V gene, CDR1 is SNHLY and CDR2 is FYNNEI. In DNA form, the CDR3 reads TGTGCCAGCAAGGCAGGGACTTCCACAGATACGCAGTATTTT. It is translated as CASKAGTSTDTQYF.

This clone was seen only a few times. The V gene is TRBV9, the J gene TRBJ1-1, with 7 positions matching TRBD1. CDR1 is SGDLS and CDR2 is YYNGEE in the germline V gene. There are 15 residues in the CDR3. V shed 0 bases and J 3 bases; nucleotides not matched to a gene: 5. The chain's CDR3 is CASSVDSQGDTEAFF. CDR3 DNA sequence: TGTGCCAGCAGCGTAGACTCCCAGGGGGACACTGAAGCTTTCTTT.

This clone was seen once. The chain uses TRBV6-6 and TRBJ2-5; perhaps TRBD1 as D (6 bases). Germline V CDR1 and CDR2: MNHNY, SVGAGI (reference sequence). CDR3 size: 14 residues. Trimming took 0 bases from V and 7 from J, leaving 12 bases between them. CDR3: CASSYSRTVATQYF. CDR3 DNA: TGTGCCAGCAGTTACTCCAGGACAGTCGCGACCCAGTACTTC.

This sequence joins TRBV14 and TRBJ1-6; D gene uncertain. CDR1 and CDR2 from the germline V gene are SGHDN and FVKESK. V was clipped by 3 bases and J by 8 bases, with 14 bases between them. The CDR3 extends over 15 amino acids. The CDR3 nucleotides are TGTGCCAGCAGCCACGAGCTTCCGGGGTATTCACCCCTCCACTTT. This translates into CASSHELPGYSPLHF.

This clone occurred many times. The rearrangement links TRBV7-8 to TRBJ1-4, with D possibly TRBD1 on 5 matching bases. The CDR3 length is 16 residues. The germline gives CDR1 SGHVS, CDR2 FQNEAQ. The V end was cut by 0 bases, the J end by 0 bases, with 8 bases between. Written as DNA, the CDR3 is TGTGCCAGCAGCTTAGCGGAAGGGGCAACTAATGAAAAACTGTTTTTT. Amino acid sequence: CASSLAEGATNEKLFF.

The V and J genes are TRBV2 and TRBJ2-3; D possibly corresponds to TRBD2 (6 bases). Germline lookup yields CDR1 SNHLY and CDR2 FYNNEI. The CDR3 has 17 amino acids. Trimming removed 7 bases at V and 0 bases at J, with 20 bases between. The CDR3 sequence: CASIKNAGLTSTDTQYF. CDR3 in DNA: TGTGCCAGCATTAAAAATGCGGGACTGACGAGCACAGATACGCAGTATTTT.

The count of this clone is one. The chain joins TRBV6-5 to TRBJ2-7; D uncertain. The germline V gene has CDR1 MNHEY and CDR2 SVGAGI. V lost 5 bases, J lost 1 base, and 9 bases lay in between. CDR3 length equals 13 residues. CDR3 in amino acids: CASSPTPSYEQYF. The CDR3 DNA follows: TGTGCCAGCAGTCCGACACCTTCCTACGAGCAGTACTTC.

This CDR3 reads CASSLTTGQGAGEQYF. In DNA, the CDR3 is TGTGCCAGCAGCTTAACCACGGGACAGGGGGCGGGGGAGCAGTACTTC. J is TRBJ2-7 and V is TRBV7-9; 12 positions match TRBD1. The CDR3 length is 16 residues. The V gene's germline CDR1 is SEHNR and CDR2 FQNEAQ (reference sequence). With 2 bases clipped from V and 7 bases from J, the junction kept 9 bases outside the gene matches.

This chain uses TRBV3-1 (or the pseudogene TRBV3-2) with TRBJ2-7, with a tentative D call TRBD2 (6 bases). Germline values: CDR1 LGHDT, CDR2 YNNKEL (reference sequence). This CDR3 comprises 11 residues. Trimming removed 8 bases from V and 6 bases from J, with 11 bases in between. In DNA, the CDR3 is TGTGCCAGCTCGGAGGGCGGCGAGCAGTACTTC. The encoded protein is CASSEGGEQYF.

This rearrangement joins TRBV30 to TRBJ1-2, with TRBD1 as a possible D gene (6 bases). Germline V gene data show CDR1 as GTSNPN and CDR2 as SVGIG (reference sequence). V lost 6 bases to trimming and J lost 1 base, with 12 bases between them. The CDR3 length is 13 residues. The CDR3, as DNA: TGTGCCTGTACCAAGGACAGTAACTATGGCTACACCTTC. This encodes CACTKDSNYGYTF.

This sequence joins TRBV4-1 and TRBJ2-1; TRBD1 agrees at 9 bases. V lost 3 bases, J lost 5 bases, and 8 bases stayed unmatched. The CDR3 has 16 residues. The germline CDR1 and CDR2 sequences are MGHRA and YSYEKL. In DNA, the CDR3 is TGCGCCAGCAGCCACGTACGGACAGGGGATCACAATGAGCAGTTCTTC. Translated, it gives CASSHVRTGDHNEQFF.

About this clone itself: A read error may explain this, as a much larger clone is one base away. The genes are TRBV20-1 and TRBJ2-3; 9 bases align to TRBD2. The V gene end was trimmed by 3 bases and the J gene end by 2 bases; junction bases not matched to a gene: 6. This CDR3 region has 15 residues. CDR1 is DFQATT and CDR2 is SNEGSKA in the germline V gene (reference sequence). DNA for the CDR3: TGCAGTGCTAGTGGCCTAGCGGGAATCACAGATACGCAGTATTTT. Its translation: CSASGLAGITDTQYF.

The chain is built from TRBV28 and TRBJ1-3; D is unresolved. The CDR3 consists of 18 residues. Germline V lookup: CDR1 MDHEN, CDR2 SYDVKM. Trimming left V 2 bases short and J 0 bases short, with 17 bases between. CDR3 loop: CASSLGGIRSRSGNTIYF. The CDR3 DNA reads TGTGCCAGCAGTTTAGGAGGGATCCGCTCCCGCTCTGGAAACACCATATATTTT.

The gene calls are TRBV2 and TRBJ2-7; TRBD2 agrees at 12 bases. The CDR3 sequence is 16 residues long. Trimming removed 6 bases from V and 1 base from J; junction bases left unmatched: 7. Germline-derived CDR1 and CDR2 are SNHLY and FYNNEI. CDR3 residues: CASRPRLAGVSYEQYF. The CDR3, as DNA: TGTGCCAGCAGACCTAGACTAGCGGGGGTTTCCTACGAGCAGTACTTC.